This TCR beta chain emerged from a study of blood T cell repertoires in COVID-19. The overall study: COVID-19 samples, acute and convalescent, were from the United States, Italy and Spain. T cells, B-cell-depleted T cells, or PBMCs provided the cDNA or gDNA that served as material.

Authors' processing steps: Amplifying reference gene primers gave estimates of nucleated cell counts. Assay: immunoSEQ multiplex PCR; the TCRdb copy retains only in-frame clones and omits some. V, J and clone size derive from that table, while D and trimming were established from the DNA sequence. Of approximately 470,000 clones listed, approximately 83% are singletons. CDR1 and CDR2 (germline): KGHSH, LQKENI. V was pared by 4 bases and J by 6 bases, with 4 bases of the junction left unmatched. The length of the CDR3 is 14 residues. The J gene is TRBJ2-1, the V gene TRBV18, with 9 nucleotides matching TRBD1. Material: peripheral blood. This clonotype was sampled from a human donor in a cohort sampled during active COVID-19. The CDR3 DNA reads TGTGCCAGCTCACAGGGACAGGGAGTCAATGAGCAGTTCTTC. Amino acid sequence: CASSQGQGVNEQFF.